The following is a TCR beta chain sequence with its context. Its specificity is unknown. Generated by immunoSEQ multiplex PCR, the TCRdb table keeps only in-frame clones and is missing some. This table holds 50,000 to 70,000 clones, about 91% found once. This record belongs to a study of T cell responses to AZD1222 COVID-19 vaccine. Study-wide results and limits: Donors were largely white British and mainly female; clonal diversity was possibly underestimated. There were vaccine-associated CD4 TCRs across spike, dominant at 160-218 and 743-854. Seropositivity was recorded at baseline in only five to seven AZD1222 recipients.

In germline, CDR1 is SGHDT, CDR2 YYEEEE. This CDR3 spans 15 amino acids. With 2 bases removed from V and 3 bases from J, the gap between germline ends came to 15 bases. Analyses pooled second doses at about 4 or about 12 weeks. This receptor was identified in an adult who received the AZD1222 COVID-19 vaccine. Sequences were derived from peripheral blood, sampled 28 days after the second AZD1222 dose. The V call is TRBV5-6, the J call TRBJ2-7; D might be TRBD2 (5 bases). CDR3 coding DNA: TGTGCCAGCAGCTTAAGAGGACTGGCCGACTACGAGCAGTACTTC. It codes for CASSLRGLADYEQYF. Using reference TRBV5-6 and TRBJ2-7 for the parts outside the CDR3, the full variable domain is DAGVTQSPTHLIKTRGQQVTLRCSPKSGHDTVSWYQQALGQGPQFIFQYYEEEERQRGNFPDRFSGHQFPNYSSELNVNALLLGDSALYLCASSLRGLADYEQYFGPGTRLTVT.